This T cell receptor beta chain was recovered during a study of blood T cells in healthy people across ages. Russia was home to the donors, healthy Caucasian individuals aged roughly 6 to 90. The sample holds a few counts of this clonotype. Its antigen is not identified. Germline V gene sequence: CDR1 MNHEY, CDR2 SVGAGI. Trimming at V came to 2 bases and at J to 0 bases, leaving 4 bases not matched to a gene. The CDR3 has 17 amino acids. Primed by a sample-barcoded 5' primer and a J-beta primer mix, a second PCR proceeded for roughly 6 to 12 cycles. The yield of each sample was at least 2.5 million CDR3-containing paired-end reads. TCRdb itself ran the 5' RACE reads through MiXCR, one entry per CDR3 protein. This table has roughly 410,000 distinct CDR3 sequences, approximately 51% appearing once. Findings of the study overall: Estimates based on one million T cells were treated as lower bounds. It was found that TCR beta diversity correlated strongly with the percentage of naive T cells.

The V gene is TRBV6-5, the J gene TRBJ2-2, with 9 bases lining up with TRBD1. Sequences were obtained from blood. This clonotype originated in a man in his fifties or sixties in good health. The DNA of the CDR3 is TGTGCCAGCAGTTACAACAGGGGGCGTACGAACACCGGGGAGCTGTTTTTT. This translates into CASSYNRGRTNTGELFF.